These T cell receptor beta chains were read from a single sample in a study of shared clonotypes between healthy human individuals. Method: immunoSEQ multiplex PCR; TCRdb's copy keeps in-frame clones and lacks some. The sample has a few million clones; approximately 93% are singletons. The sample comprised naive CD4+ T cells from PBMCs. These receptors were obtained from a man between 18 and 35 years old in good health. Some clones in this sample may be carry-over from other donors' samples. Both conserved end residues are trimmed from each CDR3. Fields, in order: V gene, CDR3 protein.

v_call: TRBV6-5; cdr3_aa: ASSYGHPTNEKLF
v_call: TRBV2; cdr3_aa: ASLRRQGGSYEQY
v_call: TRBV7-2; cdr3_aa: ASSSPTIAKNIQY
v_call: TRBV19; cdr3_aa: ASTRVKGETQY
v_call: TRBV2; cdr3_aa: ASSGGGEGTEAF
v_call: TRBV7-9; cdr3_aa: ASSWAGETQY
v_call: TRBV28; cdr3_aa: ASSLPPGQKNTEAF
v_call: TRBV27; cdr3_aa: ASSPGAGTSGRSEY
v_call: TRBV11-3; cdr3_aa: ASSPGVGRTSYEQY
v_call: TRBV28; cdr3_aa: ASRSNSYEQY
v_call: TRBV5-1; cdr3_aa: ASSTQTVPNTEAF
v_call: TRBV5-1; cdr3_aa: ASSLEGAHSYNEQF
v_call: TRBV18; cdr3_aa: ASSPPTRGTNGYT
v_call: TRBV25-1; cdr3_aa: ASWTDNYEQY
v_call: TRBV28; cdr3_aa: ASSLWAGTLGNTIY
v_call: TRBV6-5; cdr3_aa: ASSYGRRDRPYEQY
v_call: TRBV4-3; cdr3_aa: ASSPRDSGSSSYNEQF
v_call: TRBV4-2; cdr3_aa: ASSHAGTGRRMNTEAF
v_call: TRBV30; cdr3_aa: AWSGQGETQY
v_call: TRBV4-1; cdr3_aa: ASSQYQGFSGNTIY
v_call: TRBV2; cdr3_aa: ASSPGQGASGANVLT
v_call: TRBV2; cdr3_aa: ASSENFLAGL
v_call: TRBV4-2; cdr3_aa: ASSQVLDTQY
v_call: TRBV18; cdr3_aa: ASSPNRGQGGEKLF
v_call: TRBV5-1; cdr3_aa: ASSPGTGRAPQH
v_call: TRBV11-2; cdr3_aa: ASSLSSSGGTYEQY
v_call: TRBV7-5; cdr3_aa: VRSVMVWREASYEQY